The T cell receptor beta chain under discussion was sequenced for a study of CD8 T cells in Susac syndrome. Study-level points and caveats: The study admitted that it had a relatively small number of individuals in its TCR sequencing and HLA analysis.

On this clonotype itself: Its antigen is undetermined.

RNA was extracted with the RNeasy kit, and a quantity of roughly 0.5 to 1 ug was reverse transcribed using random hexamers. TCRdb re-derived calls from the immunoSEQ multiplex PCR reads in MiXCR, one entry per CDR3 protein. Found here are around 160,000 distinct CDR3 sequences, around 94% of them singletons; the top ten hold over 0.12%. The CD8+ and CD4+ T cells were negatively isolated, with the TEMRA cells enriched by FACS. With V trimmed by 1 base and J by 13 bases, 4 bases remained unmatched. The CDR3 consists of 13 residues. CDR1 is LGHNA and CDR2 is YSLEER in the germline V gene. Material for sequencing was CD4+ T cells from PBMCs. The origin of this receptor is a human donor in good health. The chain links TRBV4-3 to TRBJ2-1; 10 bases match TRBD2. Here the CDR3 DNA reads TGCGCCAGCAGCCAAGGAGAGCGGGGGGGCCAGTTCTTC. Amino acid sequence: CASSQGERGGQFF.